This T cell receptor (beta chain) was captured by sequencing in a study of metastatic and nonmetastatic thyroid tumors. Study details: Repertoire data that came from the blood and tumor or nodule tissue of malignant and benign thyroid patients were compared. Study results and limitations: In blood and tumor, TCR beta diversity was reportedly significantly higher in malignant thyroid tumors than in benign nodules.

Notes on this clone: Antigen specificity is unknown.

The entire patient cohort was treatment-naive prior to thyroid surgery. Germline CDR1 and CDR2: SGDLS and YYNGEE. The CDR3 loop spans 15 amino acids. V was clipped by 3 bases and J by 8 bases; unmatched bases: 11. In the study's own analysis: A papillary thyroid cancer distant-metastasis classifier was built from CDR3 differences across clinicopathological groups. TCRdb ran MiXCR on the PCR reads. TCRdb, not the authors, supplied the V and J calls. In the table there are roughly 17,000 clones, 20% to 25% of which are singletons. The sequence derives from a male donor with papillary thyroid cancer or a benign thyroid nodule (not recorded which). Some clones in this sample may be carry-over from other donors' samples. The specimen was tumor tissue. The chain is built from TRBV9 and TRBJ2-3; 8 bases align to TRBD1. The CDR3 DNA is TGTGCCAGCAGCGCCTACGGACTACAGGGGGGTACGCAGTATTTT. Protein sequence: CASSAYGLQGGTQYF.